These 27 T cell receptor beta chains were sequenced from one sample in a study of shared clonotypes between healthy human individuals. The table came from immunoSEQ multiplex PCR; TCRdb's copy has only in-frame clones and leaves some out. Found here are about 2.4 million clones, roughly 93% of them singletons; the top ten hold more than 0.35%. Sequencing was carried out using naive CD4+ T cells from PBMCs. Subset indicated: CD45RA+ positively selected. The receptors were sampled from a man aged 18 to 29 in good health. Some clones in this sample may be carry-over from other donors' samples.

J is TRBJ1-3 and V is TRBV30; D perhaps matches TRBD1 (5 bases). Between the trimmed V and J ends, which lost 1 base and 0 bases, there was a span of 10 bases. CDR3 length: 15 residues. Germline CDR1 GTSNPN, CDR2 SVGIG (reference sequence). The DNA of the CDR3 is TGTGCCTGGAGTGGTGGGGGTAACTCTGGAAACACCATATATTTT. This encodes CAWSGGGNSGNTIYF. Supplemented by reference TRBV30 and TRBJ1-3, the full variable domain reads SQTIHQWPATLVQPVGSPLSLECTVEGTSNPNLYWYRQAAGRGLQLLFYSVGIGQISSEVPQNLSASRPQDRQFILSSKKLLLSDSGFYLCAWSGGGNSGNTIYFGEGSWLTVV.

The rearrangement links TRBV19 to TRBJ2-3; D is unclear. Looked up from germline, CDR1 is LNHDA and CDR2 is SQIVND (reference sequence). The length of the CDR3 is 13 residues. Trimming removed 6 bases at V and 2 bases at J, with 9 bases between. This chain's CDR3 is CASRRVPTDTQYF. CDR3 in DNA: TGTGCCAGTAGAAGAGTTCCCACAGATACGCAGTATTTT.

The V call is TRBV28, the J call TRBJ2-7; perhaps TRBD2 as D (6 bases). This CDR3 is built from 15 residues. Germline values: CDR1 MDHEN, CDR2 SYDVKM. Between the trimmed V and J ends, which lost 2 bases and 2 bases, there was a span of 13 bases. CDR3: CASSLGAGRAYEQYF. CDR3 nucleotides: TGTGCCAGCAGTTTAGGGGCGGGACGAGCCTACGAGCAGTACTTC.

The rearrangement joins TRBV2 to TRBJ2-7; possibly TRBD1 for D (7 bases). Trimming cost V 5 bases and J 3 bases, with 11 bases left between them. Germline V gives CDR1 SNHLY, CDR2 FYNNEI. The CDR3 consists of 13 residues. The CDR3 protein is CASSSGGYYEQYF. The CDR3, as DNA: TGTGCCAGCAGTTCAGGGGGGTACTACGAGCAGTACTTC.

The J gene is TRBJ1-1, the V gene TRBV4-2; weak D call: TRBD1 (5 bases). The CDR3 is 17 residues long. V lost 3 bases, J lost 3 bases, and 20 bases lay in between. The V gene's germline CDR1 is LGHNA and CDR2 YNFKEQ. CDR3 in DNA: TGTGCCAGCAGCCAGCTCAAATTGCTCTCAGGGTACACTGAAGCTTTCTTT. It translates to CASSQLKLLSGYTEAFF.

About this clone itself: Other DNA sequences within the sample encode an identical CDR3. CDR3 sequence reads: CASSLSGNQPQHF. In nucleotides, the CDR3 is TGTGCCAGCAGTTTATCGGGAAATCAGCCCCAGCATTTT. The V call is TRBV27, the J call TRBJ1-5; D not resolved. The germline V gene has CDR1 MNHEY and CDR2 SMNVEV (reference sequence). The CDR3 is made up of 13 amino acids. V was cut by 0 bases and J by 4 bases, with 4 bases left in between.

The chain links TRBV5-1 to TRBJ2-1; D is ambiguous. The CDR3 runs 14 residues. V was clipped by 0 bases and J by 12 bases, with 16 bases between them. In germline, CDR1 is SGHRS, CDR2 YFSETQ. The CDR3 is CASSLAVSTPLQFF. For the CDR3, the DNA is TGCGCCAGCAGCTTGGCCGTCAGCACACCCTTGCAGTTCTTC.

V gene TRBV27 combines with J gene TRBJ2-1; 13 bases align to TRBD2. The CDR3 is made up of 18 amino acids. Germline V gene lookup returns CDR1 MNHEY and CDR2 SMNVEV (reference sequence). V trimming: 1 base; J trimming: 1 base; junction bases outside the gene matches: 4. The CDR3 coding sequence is TGTGCCAGCAGTTTATACCGGACTAGCGGGAGTTCCTACAATGAGCAGTTCTTC. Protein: CASSLYRTSGSSYNEQFF.

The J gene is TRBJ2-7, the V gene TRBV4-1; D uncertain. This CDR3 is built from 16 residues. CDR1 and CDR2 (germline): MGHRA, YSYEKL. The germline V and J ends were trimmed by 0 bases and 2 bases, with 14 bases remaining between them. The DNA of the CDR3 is TGCGCCAGCAGCCAAGACGGCCTATCCCATCCCTACGAGCAGTACTTC. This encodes CASSQDGLSHPYEQYF.

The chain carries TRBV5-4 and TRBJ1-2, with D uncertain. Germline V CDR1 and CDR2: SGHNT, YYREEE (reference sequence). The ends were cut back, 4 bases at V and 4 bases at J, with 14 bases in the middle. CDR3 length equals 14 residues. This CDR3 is CASSLRAVLYGYTF. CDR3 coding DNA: TGTGCCAGCAGCCTACGAGCAGTCCTCTATGGCTACACCTTC.

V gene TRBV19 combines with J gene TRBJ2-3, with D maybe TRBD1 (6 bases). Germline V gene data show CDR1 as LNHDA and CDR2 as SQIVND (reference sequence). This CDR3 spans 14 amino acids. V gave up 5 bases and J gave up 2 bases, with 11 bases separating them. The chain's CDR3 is CASSSGHNTDTQYF. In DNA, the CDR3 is TGTGCCAGTAGTTCGGGACACAACACAGATACGCAGTATTTT. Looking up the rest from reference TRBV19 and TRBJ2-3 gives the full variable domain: DGGITQSPKYLFRKEGQNVTLSCEQNLNHDAMYWYRQDPGQGLRLIYYSQIVNDFQKGDIAEGYSVSREKKESFPLTVTSAQKNPTAFYLCASSSGHNTDTQYFGPGTRLTVL.

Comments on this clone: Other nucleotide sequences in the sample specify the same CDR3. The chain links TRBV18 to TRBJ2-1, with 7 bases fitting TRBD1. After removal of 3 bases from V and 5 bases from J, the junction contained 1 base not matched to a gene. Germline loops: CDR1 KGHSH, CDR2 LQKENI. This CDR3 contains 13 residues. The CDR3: CASSPGQNNEQFF. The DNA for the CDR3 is TGTGCCAGCTCACCGGGACAGAACAATGAGCAGTTCTTC.

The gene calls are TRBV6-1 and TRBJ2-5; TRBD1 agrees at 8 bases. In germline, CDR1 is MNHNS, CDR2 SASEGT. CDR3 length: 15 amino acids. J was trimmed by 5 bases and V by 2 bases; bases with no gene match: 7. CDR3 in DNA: TGTGCCAGCAGTGAATTGGCGACAGGGGCGGAGACCCAGTACTTC. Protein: CASSELATGAETQYF.

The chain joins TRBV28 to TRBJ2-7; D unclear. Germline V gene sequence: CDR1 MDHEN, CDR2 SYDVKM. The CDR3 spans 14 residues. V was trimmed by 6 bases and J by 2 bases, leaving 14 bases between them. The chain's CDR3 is CASSTPLKTYEQYF. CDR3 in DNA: TGTGCCAGCAGCACGCCTCTTAAGACCTACGAGCAGTACTTC.

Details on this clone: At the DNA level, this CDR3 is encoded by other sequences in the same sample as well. The CDR3 loop reads CAWSYDRGYEQYF. CDR3 sequence (DNA): TGTGCCTGGAGCTACGACAGGGGGTACGAGCAGTACTTC. The chain has TRBV30 and TRBJ2-7, with 9 bases fitting TRBD1. V shed 3 bases and J 4 bases; nucleotides not matched to a gene: 4. The CDR3 contains 13 residues. Germline V gene lookup returns CDR1 GTSNPN and CDR2 SVGIG (reference sequence). Variable domain in full (rest from reference TRBV30 and TRBJ2-7): SQTIHQWPATLVQPVGSPLSLECTVEGTSNPNLYWYRQAAGRGLQLLFYSVGIGQISSEVPQNLSASRPQDRQFILSSKKLLLSDSGFYLCAWSYDRGYEQYFGPGTRLTVT.

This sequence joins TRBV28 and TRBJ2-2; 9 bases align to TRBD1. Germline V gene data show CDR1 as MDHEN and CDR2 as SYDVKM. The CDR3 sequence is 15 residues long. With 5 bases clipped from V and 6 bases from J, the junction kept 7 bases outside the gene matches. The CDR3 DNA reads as TGTGCCAGCAGTCCCCGGGACAGGGTGGCCGGGGAGCTGTTTTTT. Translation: CASSPRDRVAGELFF.

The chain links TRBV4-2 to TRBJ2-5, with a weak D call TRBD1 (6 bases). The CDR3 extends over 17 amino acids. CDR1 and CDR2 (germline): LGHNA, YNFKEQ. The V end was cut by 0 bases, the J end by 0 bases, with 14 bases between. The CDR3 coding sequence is TGTGCCAGCAGCCAAGATCCGGGAACAGGGTACCAAGAGACCCAGTACTTC. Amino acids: CASSQDPGTGYQETQYF.

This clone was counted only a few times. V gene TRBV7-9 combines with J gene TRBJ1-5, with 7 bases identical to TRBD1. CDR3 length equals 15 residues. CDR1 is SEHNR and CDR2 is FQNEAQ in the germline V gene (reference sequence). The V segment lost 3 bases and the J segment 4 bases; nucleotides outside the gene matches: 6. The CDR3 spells CASSLSGTANQPQHF. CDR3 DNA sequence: TGTGCCAGCAGCTTGTCCGGGACAGCGAATCAGCCCCAGCATTTT. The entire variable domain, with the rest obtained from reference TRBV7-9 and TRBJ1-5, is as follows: DTGVSQNPRHKITKRGQNVTFRCDPISEHNRLYWYRQTLGQGPEFLTYFQNEAQLEKSRLLSDRFSAERPKGSFSTLEIQRTEQGDSAMYLCASSLSGTANQPQHFGDGTRLSIL.

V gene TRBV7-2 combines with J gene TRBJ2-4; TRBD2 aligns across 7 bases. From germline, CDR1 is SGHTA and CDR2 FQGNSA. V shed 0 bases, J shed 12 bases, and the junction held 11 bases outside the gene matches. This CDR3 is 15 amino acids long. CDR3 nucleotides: TGTGCCAGCAGCTTAGCCTGGGCTGGGGCGGGAGCTCAGTACTTC. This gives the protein CASSLAWAGAGAQYF. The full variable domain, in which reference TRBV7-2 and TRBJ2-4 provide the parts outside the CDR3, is GAGVSQSPSNKVTEKGKDVELRCDPISGHTALYWYRQSLGQGLEFLIYFQGNSAPDKSGLPSDRFSAERTGGSVSTLTIQRTQQEDSAVYLCASSLAWAGAGAQYFGAGTRLSVL.

CDR3 residues: CASSPPSSGNPGNTIYF. CDR3 coding DNA: TGTGCCAGCTCACCACCAAGCTCTGGAAATCCTGGAAACACCATATATTTT. The gene calls are TRBV18 and TRBJ1-3; D remains ambiguous. The CDR3 consists of 17 residues. Germline V lookup: CDR1 KGHSH, CDR2 LQKENI. Trimming cost V 0 bases and J 2 bases, with 14 bases left between them. The full variable domain, with the rest looked up from reference TRBV18 and TRBJ1-3, is NAGVMQNPRHLVRRRGQEARLRCSPMKGHSHVYWYRQLPEEGLKFMVYLQKENIIDESGMPKERFSAEFPKEGPSILRIQQVVRGDSAAYFCASSPPSSGNPGNTIYFGEGSWLTVV.

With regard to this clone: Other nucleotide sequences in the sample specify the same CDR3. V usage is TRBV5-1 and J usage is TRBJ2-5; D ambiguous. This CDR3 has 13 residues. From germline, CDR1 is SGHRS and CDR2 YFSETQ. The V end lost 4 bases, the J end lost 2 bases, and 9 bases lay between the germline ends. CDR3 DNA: TGCGCCAGCAGCCCCTCGCCGCAAGAGACCCAGTACTTC. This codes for CASSPSPQETQYF.

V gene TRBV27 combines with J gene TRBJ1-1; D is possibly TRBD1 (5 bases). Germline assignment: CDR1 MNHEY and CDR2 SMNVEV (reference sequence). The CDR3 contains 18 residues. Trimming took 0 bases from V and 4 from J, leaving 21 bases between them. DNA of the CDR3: TGTGCCAGCAGTTTATCCCAAGGCCGTTCAGGGTTTGGCACTGAAGCTTTCTTT. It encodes CASSLSQGRSGFGTEAFF.

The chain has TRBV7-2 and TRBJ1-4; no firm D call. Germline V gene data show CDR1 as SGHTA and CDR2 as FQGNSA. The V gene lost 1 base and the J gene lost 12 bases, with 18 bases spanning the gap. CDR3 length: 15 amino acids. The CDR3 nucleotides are TGTGCCAGCAGCTTAGGGCGGATCCCAGGTGCAGAACTGTTTTTT. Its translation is CASSLGRIPGAELFF.

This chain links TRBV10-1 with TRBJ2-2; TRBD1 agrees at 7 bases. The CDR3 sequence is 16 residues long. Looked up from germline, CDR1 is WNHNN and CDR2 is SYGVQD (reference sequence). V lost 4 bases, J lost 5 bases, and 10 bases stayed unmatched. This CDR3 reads CASSAEQGLSTGELFF. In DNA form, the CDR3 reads TGCGCCAGCAGTGCAGAACAGGGGCTTTCGACCGGGGAGCTGTTTTTT.

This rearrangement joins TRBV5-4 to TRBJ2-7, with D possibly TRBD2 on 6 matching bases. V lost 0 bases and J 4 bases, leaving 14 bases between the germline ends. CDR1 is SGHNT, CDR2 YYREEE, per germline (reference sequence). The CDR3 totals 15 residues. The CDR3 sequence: CASSLAPGEEYEQYF. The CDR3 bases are TGTGCCAGCAGCTTGGCCCCGGGAGAGGAATACGAGCAGTACTTC.

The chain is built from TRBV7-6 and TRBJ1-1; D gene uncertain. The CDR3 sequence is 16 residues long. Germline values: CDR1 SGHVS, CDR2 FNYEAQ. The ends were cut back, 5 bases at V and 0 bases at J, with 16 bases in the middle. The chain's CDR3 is CASSPREGRMNTEAFF. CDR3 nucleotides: TGTGCCAGCAGCCCGAGGGAGGGCAGGATGAACACTGAAGCTTTCTTT. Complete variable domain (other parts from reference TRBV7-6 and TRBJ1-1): GAGVSQSPRYKVTKRGQDVALRCDPISGHVSLYWYRQALGQGPEFLTYFNYEAQQDKSGLPNDRFSAERPEGSISTLTIQRTEQRDSAMYRCASSPREGRMNTEAFFGQGTRLTVV.

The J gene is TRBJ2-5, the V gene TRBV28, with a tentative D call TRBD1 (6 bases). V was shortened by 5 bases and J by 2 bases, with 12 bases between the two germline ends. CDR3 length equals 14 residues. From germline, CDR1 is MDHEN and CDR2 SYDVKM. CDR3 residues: CASSPTGRQETQYF. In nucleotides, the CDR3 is TGTGCCAGCAGTCCAACAGGGCGGCAAGAGACCCAGTACTTC.